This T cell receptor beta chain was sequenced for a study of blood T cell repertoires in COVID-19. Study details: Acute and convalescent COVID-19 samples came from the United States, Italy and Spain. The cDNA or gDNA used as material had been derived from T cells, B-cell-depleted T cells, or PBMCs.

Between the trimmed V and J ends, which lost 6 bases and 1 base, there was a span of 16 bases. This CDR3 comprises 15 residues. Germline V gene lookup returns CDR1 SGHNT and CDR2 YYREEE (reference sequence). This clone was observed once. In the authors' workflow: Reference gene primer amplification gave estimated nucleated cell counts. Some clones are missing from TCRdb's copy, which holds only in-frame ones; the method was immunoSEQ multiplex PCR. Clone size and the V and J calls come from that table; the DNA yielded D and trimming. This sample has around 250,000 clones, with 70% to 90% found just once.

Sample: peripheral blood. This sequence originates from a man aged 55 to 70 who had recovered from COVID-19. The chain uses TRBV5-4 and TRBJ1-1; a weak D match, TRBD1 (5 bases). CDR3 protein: CASTSPGTRNTEAFF. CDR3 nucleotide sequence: TGTGCCAGCACCTCTCCGGGGACTAGGAACACTGAAGCTTTCTTT.